This T cell receptor beta chain comes out of a study of blood T cell repertoires in COVID-19. Sequencing used immunoSEQ multiplex PCR; TCRdb keeps in-frame clones, though not all of them. The table has under 250,000 clones, about four fifths seen once. The clonotype originates from a man in his fifties or sixties who had recovered from COVID-19. Sequencing was carried out using PBMCs or T cells enriched from blood (not recorded which).

CDR3 amino acids: CASSYGTGRYEQYF. For the CDR3, the DNA is TGTGCCAGCAGTTATGGGACAGGGAGGTACGAGCAGTACTTC. The J gene is TRBJ2-7, the V gene TRBV6-5; 9 bases are shared with TRBD1. The V gene end was trimmed by 3 bases and the J gene end by 4 bases; junction bases not matched to a gene: 4. The CDR3 runs to 14 residues. Germline CDR1 reads MNHEY; CDR2 reads SVGAGI.